This T cell receptor (beta chain) comes out of a study of blood T cell repertoires in COVID-19. Background on the study: Whether acute or convalescent, the COVID-19 samples came from the United States, Italy and Spain. PBMCs, B-cell-depleted T cells, or T cells provided the cDNA or gDNA that made up the material.

Produced via immunoSEQ multiplex PCR; TCRdb's table is partial and in-frame only. This sample yields under 200,000 clones, of which roughly 80% are seen a single time; approximately 8% belongs to the top ten. The V end was cut by 3 bases, the J end by 3 bases, with 8 bases between. This CDR3 contains 13 residues. This rearrangement joins TRBV12-3 or TRBV12-4 to TRBJ1-1; D is unclear. The source material was peripheral blood. This clonotype was sampled from a man in his 60s with acute or convalescent COVID-19. CDR3 bases: TGTGCCAGCAGTTTTGAACAGTACACTGAAGCTTTCTTT. Amino acids: CASSFEQYTEAFF.